This T cell receptor beta chain appears in the sequencing data of a study of CD8+ T cells in alopecia areata. About the research overall: Patients given treatment had severity scored by the percentage of scalp area affected. Overall study findings and caveats: With one nonresponder, baseline CD8+ expansion's link to response remains uncertain.

cDNA reverse transcribed from extracted RNA served as the sequencing template. Assay: immunoSEQ multiplex PCR; the TCRdb copy retains only in-frame clones and omits some. The sample carries about 110,000 clones, around 84% recorded once. A note on this clone: Its specificity is unknown.

Treatment meaning: oral pan-JAK inhibitor, 5-10 mg twice daily. The germline V gene encodes CDR1 MNHEY and CDR2 SMNVEV (reference sequence). V was pared by 4 bases and J by 2 bases, with 10 bases of the junction left unmatched. There are 16 residues in the CDR3. The sample was CD8+ T cells sorted from blood, taken at week 24, from a patient treated with tofacitinib. The source is a human donor with alopecia areata. V is TRBV27 and J is TRBJ2-7; TRBD1 aligns across 8 bases. CDR3 coding DNA: TGTGCCAGCAGTTGGACAGGGCCGCCCGGTACCTACGAGCAGTACTTC. Its protein product is CASSWTGPPGTYEQYF.